This entry lists 16 T cell receptor beta chains sequenced from one sample in a study of control samples from healthy donors and cancer patients. TCRdb keeps only in-frame clones here, not all; method: immunoSEQ multiplex PCR. The data contain approximately 63,000 clones, 70% to 90% of them singletons. Sequenced sample: blood. All receptors derive from a middle-aged man in good health.

The chain links TRBV7-2 to TRBJ1-1, with unresolved D. The CDR3 length is 14 residues. The V end lost 5 bases, the J end lost 1 base, and 11 bases lay between the germline ends. Germline CDR1 reads SGHTA; CDR2 reads FQGNSA. The CDR3 loop is CASSARTENTEAFF. For the CDR3, the DNA is TGTGCCAGCAGCGCCCGGACCGAGAACACTGAAGCTTTCTTT.

The V gene is TRBV11-1, the J gene TRBJ1-1, with D possibly matching TRBD1 (6 bases). Trimming shortened V by 0 bases and J by 7 bases, and 12 bases separated the two germline ends. The length of the CDR3 is 14 residues. Per germline, CDR1 SGHAT and CDR2 FQDESV (reference sequence). CDR3 in DNA: TGTGCCAGCAGCTTAGCGACAGGCGGATTTGAAGCTTTCTTT. Translating gives CASSLATGGFEAFF. Full variable domain (outside the CDR3, taken from reference TRBV11-1 and TRBJ1-1): EAEVAQSPRYKITEKSQAVAFWCDPISGHATLYWYRQILGQGPELLVQFQDESVVDDSQLPKDRFSAERLKGVDSTLKIQPAELGDSAMYLCASSLATGGFEAFFGQGTRLTVV.

The V call is TRBV24-1, the J call TRBJ1-4; TRBD1 aligns across 8 bases. Germline CDR1 KGHDR, CDR2 SFDVKD. The CDR3 is 17 residues long. With V trimmed by 3 bases and J by 2 bases, 7 bases remained unmatched. CDR3 protein: CATSDPGQGTTNEKLFF. CDR3 coding DNA: TGTGCCACCAGTGATCCTGGACAGGGAACGACTAATGAAAAACTGTTTTTT.

The V gene is TRBV5-6, the J gene TRBJ1-5, with 7 bases fitting TRBD1. The CDR3 runs 15 residues. Germline CDR1 and CDR2: SGHDT and YYEEEE. J gave up 3 bases and V 2 bases, and 5 bases lay outside the gene matches. The CDR3 reads CASSFGTDFNQPQHF. In DNA, the CDR3 is TGTGCCAGCAGCTTCGGGACAGACTTCAATCAGCCCCAGCATTTT.

The V and J genes are TRBV2 and TRBJ2-5; 8 bases agree with TRBD1. Trimming at V came to 6 bases and at J to 2 bases, leaving 8 bases not matched to a gene. In germline, CDR1 is SNHLY, CDR2 FYNNEI. This CDR3 comprises 15 residues. CDR3 sequence: CASRDRQGWQETQYF. The CDR3 DNA follows: TGTGCCAGCAGGGATAGACAGGGGTGGCAAGAGACCCAGTACTTC.

The chain uses TRBV20-1 and TRBJ2-1; D is possibly TRBD2 (5 bases). CDR1 is DFQATT, CDR2 SNEGSKA, per germline (reference sequence). The CDR3 runs to 10 residues. V shed 4 bases and J shed 8 bases, with 6 bases lying between them. In DNA form, the CDR3 reads TGCAGTGCTAACGGGGATGAGCAGTTCTTC. Translated, it gives CSANGDEQFF.

V is TRBV5-4 and J is TRBJ2-7; 8 nucleotides match TRBD2. The CDR3 is made up of 15 amino acids. V was clipped by 4 bases and J by 5 bases; unmatched bases: 11. The germline CDR1 and CDR2 sequences are SGHNT and YYREEE (reference sequence). The CDR3 DNA is TGTGCCAGCAGCGGCCCCGGGACTAGTGTCGACGAGCAGTACTTC. Amino acids: CASSGPGTSVDEQYF.

This chain links TRBV27 with TRBJ1-2; TRBD1 matches 7 bases. In germline, CDR1 is MNHEY, CDR2 SMNVEV (reference sequence). The CDR3 contains 13 residues. Germline trimming cut 5 bases from V and 8 bases from J; bases unmatched to any gene: 8. The CDR3 DNA reads as TGTGCCAGCAGTGTCGACAGGGTCCGAGGCTACACCTTC. It is translated as CASSVDRVRGYTF.

V gene TRBV5-1 combines with J gene TRBJ1-1; 8 nucleotides line up with TRBD1. The CDR3 extends over 15 amino acids. The V gene end was trimmed by 1 base and the J gene end by 1 base; junction bases not matched to a gene: 3. Germline-derived CDR1 and CDR2 are SGHRS and YFSETQ. Here the CDR3 DNA reads TGCGCCAGCAGCTTGACAGGGGGGCGGAACACTGAAGCTTTCTTT. Translating it yields CASSLTGGRNTEAFF.

The rearrangement joins TRBV7-2 to TRBJ2-5; D remains unclear. The germline V gene has CDR1 SGHTA and CDR2 FQGNSA. The length of the CDR3 is 12 residues. V dropped 5 bases and J dropped 5 bases, with 9 bases sitting between them. The CDR3 bases are TGTGCCAGCAGCGGTTTGGCGGAGACCCAGTACTTC. Its protein is CASSGLAETQYF.

The rearrangement uses TRBV7-3 and TRBJ1-6; D perhaps matches TRBD1 (5 bases). There are 16 residues in the CDR3. The germline V and J ends were trimmed by 5 bases and 7 bases, with 18 bases remaining between them. CDR1 is SGHTA and CDR2 is FQGTGA in the germline V gene. The CDR3 spells CASSRLGPGGNSPLHF. CDR3 bases: TGTGCCAGCAGCCGTCTGGGACCCGGAGGGAATTCACCCCTCCACTTT.

This chain connects TRBV6-5 to TRBJ1-5; 7 nucleotides agree with TRBD1. The CDR3 sequence is 15 residues long. The V and J ends lost 6 bases and 2 bases, in that order; junction bases with no gene match: 7. Germline V gives CDR1 MNHEY, CDR2 SVGAGI. The CDR3 bases are TGTGCCAGCAGCGACAGGGCGCAGGGCAATCAGCCCCAGCATTTT. It encodes CASSDRAQGNQPQHF.

The J gene is TRBJ1-2, the V gene TRBV27; 11 bases are a match to TRBD1. The V gene's germline CDR1 is MNHEY and CDR2 SMNVEV (reference sequence). The CDR3 spans 13 residues. With 5 bases clipped from V and 8 bases from J, the junction kept 4 bases outside the gene matches. CDR3 in DNA: TGTGCCAGCAGTCGGACAGGGGGCTTAGGCTACACCTTC. Protein product: CASSRTGGLGYTF.

J is TRBJ2-2 and V is TRBV5-1; D perhaps matches TRBD1 (5 bases). CDR1 and CDR2 (germline): SGHRS, YFSETQ. V was clipped by 5 bases and J by 4 bases, with 12 bases between them. CDR3 size: 14 residues. DNA for the CDR3: TGCGCCAGCAGGCTAGAAGGGGCCACCGGGGAGCTGTTTTTT. Its protein product is CASRLEGATGELFF.

The chain employs TRBV7-8 and TRBJ1-2; TRBD1 agrees at 8 bases. The V and J ends lost 5 bases and 4 bases, in that order; junction bases with no gene match: 12. Germline V gives CDR1 SGHVS, CDR2 FQNEAQ. The CDR3 is 16 amino acids. The CDR3 sequence: CASSPIPSGQVYGYTF. CDR3 DNA sequence: TGTGCCAGCAGCCCCATTCCGTCGGGACAGGTCTATGGCTACACCTTC. Full variable domain (remainder filled in from reference TRBV7-8 and TRBJ1-2): GAGVSQSPRYKVAKRGQDVALRCDPISGHVSLFWYQQALGQGPEFLTYFQNEAQLDKSGLPSDRFFAERPEGSVSTLKIQRTQQEDSAVYLCASSPIPSGQVYGYTFGSGTRLTVV.

The V and J genes are TRBV4-3 and TRBJ1-3; possible D gene TRBD1, 6 bases. V was cut by 4 bases and J by 0 bases, with 13 bases left in between. CDR1 LGHNA and CDR2 YSLEER come from the germline V gene. The length of the CDR3 is 16 residues. CDR3 region: CASSPAGVSSGNTIYF. For the CDR3, the DNA is TGCGCCAGCAGCCCTGCAGGGGTTAGCTCTGGAAACACCATATATTTT.